This T cell receptor (beta chain) was found in a study of shared clonotypes between healthy human individuals. Overall study results and limits: The study's rarefaction showed incomplete sorted-subset sequencing despite large depth. Deeper or shallower sequencing was expected to change how clonotypes are shared among donors. Naive subsets, compared against memory subsets, generally had larger estimated richness values.

Terminally differentiated effector memory CD45RA+ cells were excluded by CCR7 positive selection of CD45RO-negative cells. Investigators spread the genomic DNA of each subset evenly over several immunoSEQ plates. Method: immunoSEQ multiplex PCR; TCRdb's copy keeps in-frame clones and lacks some. Of about 2 million clones listed, about 95% are singletons. This clone was picked up one time. The target antigen is unknown. There are 13 residues in the CDR3. Germline assignment: CDR1 SNHLY and CDR2 FYNNEI. The trim removed 6 bases at V and 8 bases at J, leaving 4 bases unmatched. The material sequenced was naive CD8+ T cells sorted from blood. The clonotype originates from a young man in good health. This chain links TRBV2 with TRBJ1-1, with 12 bases aligning to TRBD1. The CDR3 sequence is CASSGTGGGEAFF. CDR3 DNA sequence: TGTGCCAGCAGCGGGACAGGGGGCGGAGAAGCTTTCTTT.